This is a list of T cell receptor beta chains from one sample in a study of early T cells in non-severe SARS-CoV-2 infection. Each CDR3 protein is one row after TCRdb ran MiXCR on the 5' RACE reads. This sample has around 50,000 distinct CDR3 sequences, with 5.6% found just once. Sequenced sample: whole blood. The receptors come from an adult who was a healthcare worker with PCR-confirmed SARS-CoV-2 infection or an uninfected control (not recorded which). Each CDR3 is given with its conserved first and last residue. A D gene is named only where the DNA matches it firmly. Size tells how often a clone was seen (once, few, many) or the class of an expanded clone, and some rows leave it out.

V gene	J gene	D gene	clone size	CDR3 length	CDR3 DNA	CDR3 protein
TRBV6-1	TRBJ1-5	NA	many	13	TGTGCCAGCAGTGAAGGACTGGAGCAGCCCCAGCATTTT	CASSEGLEQPQHF
TRBV6-2/TRBV6-3	TRBJ2-1	TRBD1	few	16	TGTGCCAGCAGTTACCGCCGGGACAGTGCCTACAATGAGCAGTTCTTC	CASSYRRDSAYNEQFF
TRBV29-1	TRBJ2-1	TRBD1	many	13	TGCAGCGTAACGGGACAGAGATACAATGAGCAGTTCTTC	CSVTGQRYNEQFF
TRBV7-3	TRBJ2-1	TRBD1	many	16	TGTGCCAGCAGGCGTCAATCCGGGACAGGCTTCAATGAGCAGTTCTTC	CASRRQSGTGFNEQFF
TRBV3-1	TRBJ1-2	NA	many	14	TGTGCCAGCAGCCAAGAGGGAGTAAGAGGAGGCTACACCTTC	CASSQEGVRGGYTF
TRBV13	TRBJ2-1	TRBD2	NA	15	TGTGCCAGCAGCTTACGGGGACTATACTACAATGAGCAGTTCTTC	CASSLRGLYYNEQFF
TRBV12-3/TRBV12-4	TRBJ2-1	NA	many	13	TGTGCCAGCAGTTTGGGGTGGGAAGGTGAGCAGTTCTTC	CASSLGWEGEQFF
TRBV2	TRBJ2-3	NA	NA	15	TGTGCCAGCAGTCCAGCAGGGTCGGTCACAGATACGCAGTATTTT	CASSPAGSVTDTQYF
TRBV30	TRBJ1-2	NA	many	14	TGTGCCTGGATAAGGGGGACCCCCCCCTATGGCTACACCTTC	CAWIRGTPPYGYTF
TRBV7-9	TRBJ2-7	TRBD2	many	17	TGTGCCAGCAGCCAACCTAGAGCGGGAGGGCCATTCTACGAGCAGTACTTC	CASSQPRAGGPFYEQYF
TRBV10-2	TRBJ2-7	NA	many	13	TGCGCCAGCAGTCTTTTAGGGTCCTACGAGCAGTACTTC	CASSLLGSYEQYF
TRBV6-6	TRBJ1-1	NA	many	11	TGTGCCTGCCTTGGGACCGCTGAAGCTTTCTTT	CACLGTAEAFF
TRBV7-9	TRBJ2-7	NA	few	16	TGTGCCAGCAGCTTTAGGCAGACAGAAGCCTTCTACGAGCAGTACTTC	CASSFRQTEAFYEQYF
TRBV11-2	TRBJ1-1	NA	many	14	TGTGCCAGCAGCACACCCGGGACCAGCACTGAAGCTTTCTTT	CASSTPGTSTEAFF
TRBV7-2	TRBJ2-7	NA	many	14	TGTGCCAGCAGCCTGAGCAGGCAGGCCACTCCCCAGTACTTC	CASSLSRQATPQYF
TRBV12-3/TRBV12-4	TRBJ1-5	NA	many	14	TGTGCCAGCACAGGGACCTCTAGCAATCAGCCCCAGCATTTT	CASTGTSSNQPQHF
TRBV29-1	TRBJ2-3	NA	many	14	TGCAGCGTTTGGCAGGGCGAGGGTGCAGATACGCAGTATTTT	CSVWQGEGADTQYF
TRBV2	TRBJ2-1	NA	few	13	TGTGCCAGCAGTGCTAGCAGATACAATGAGCAGTTCTTC	CASSASRYNEQFF
TRBV20-1	TRBJ2-1	TRBD2	many	16	TGCAGTGCTAGAGATCGCAGCGGGGGGGCGATGGATGAGCAGTTCTTC	CSARDRSGGAMDEQFF
TRBV30	TRBJ2-3	NA	many	12	TGTGCCTGGAGTCCCGGGTTAGATACGCAGTATTTT	CAWSPGLDTQYF
TRBV28	TRBJ1-3	NA	many	15	TGTGCCAGCAGTCCAGGTGCTTACTCTGGAAACACCATATATTTT	CASSPGAYSGNTIYF
TRBV7-2	TRBJ2-3	NA	few	16	TGTGCCAGCAGCTACCAATGGACAGCCGGACTCGATACGCAGTATTTT	CASSYQWTAGLDTQYF
TRBV6-5	TRBJ1-2	TRBD1	many	13	TGTGCCAGCACTCCCCAGGGGGGATATGGCTACACCTTC	CASTPQGGYGYTF
TRBV7-2	TRBJ1-1	NA	many	13	TGTGCCAGCAGCTTGAAGCGCAACACTGAAGCTTTCTTT	CASSLKRNTEAFF
TRBV6-2/TRBV6-3	TRBJ1-6	NA	few	15	TGTGCCAGCACCCAGCGGGGGAGAGATAATTCACCCCTCCACTTT	CASTQRGRDNSPLHF
TRBV24-1	TRBJ1-5	NA	NA	16	TGTGCCACCAGTGATGTTTCCCAGGGGATCCATCAGCCCCAGCATTTT	CATSDVSQGIHQPQHF
TRBV29-1	TRBJ2-2	NA	NA	14	TGCAGCGTTGAAGATCTTTTGAGGACCGGGGAGCTGTTTTTT	CSVEDLLRTGELFF
TRBV14	TRBJ1-1	NA	many	15	TGTGCCAGCAGCCAAGGTCATGGGGTGCCCACTGAAGCTTTCTTT	CASSQGHGVPTEAFF
TRBV11-1	TRBJ2-7	TRBD2	many	14	TGTGCCAGCAGCTTAAATAGCGGGAGATACGAGCAGTACTTC	CASSLNSGRYEQYF
TRBV27	TRBJ1-5	NA	many	15	TGTGCCAGCAGTTTCGATGGGGGGCGAAATCAGCCCCAGCATTTT	CASSFDGGRNQPQHF
TRBV11-2	TRBJ2-1	NA	many	15	TGTGCCAGCAGCCCCGACTGGACCACCTACAATGAGCAGTTCTTC	CASSPDWTTYNEQFF